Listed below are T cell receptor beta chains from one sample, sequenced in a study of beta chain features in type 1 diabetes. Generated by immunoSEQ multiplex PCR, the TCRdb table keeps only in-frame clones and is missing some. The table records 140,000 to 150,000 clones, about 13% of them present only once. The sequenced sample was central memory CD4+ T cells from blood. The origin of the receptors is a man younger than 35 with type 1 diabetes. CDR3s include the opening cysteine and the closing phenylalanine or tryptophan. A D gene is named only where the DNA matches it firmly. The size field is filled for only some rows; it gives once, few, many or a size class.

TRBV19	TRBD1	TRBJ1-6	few	TGTGCCAGTAGTATGGGGGACAGGATAAATTCACCCCTCCACTTT	CASSMGDRINSPLHF
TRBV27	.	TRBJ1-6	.	TGTGCCAGCAGATACCGTCCGGGGGACCTAAGCTCCTATAATTCACCCCTCCACTTT	CASRYRPGDLSSYNSPLHF
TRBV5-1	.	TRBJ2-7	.	TGCGCCAGCAGCTTGGGGAGCCTCTACGAGCAGTACTTC	CASSLGSLYEQYF
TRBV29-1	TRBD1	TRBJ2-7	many	TGCAGCGTGACAGGGTACGAACTAAGCTACGAGCAGTACTTC	CSVTGYELSYEQYF
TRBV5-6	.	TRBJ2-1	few	TGTGCCAGCACCCCGGAGGGGGTTTACAATGAGCAGTTCTTC	CASTPEGVYNEQFF
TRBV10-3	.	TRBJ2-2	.	TGTGCCATCAGTGGGGCCGACACCGGGGAGCTGTTTTTT	CAISGADTGELFF
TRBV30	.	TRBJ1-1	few	TGTGCCTGGAGTGGCCAAGACACTGAAGCTTTCTTT	CAWSGQDTEAFF
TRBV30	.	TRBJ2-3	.	TGTGCCTGGAGTCCGGGAAGCACAGATACGCAGTATTTT	CAWSPGSTDTQYF
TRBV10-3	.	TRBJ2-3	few	TGTGCCATCACTAGGGACCCGGAGGTAGATACGCAGTATTTT	CAITRDPEVDTQYF
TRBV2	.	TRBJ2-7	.	TGTGCCAGCGGGCAGGGTGTCAGGTACGAGCAGTACTTC	CASGQGVRYEQYF
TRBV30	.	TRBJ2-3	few	TGTGCCTGGGTTTATGGCACAGATACGCAGTATTTT	CAWVYGTDTQYF
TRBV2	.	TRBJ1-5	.	TGTGCCAGCAGCCGGGACACTTATCAGCCCCAGCATTTT	CASSRDTYQPQHF
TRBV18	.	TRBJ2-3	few	TGTGCCAGCTCACCCCCTACAGATACGCAGTATTTT	CASSPPTDTQYF
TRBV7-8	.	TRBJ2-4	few	TGTGCCAGCAGCTTAGGAGCGTCTTCTAAGTACTTC	CASSLGASSKYF
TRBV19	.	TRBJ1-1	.	TGTGCCAGCTTTAGCAGGGTCGCGGTCACTGAAGCTTTCTTT	CASFSRVAVTEAFF
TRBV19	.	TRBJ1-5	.	TGTGCCAGTAGTACCCGGGGCACTCGGGCTGGCAATCAGCCCCAGCATTTT	CASSTRGTRAGNQPQHF
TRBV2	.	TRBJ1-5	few	TGTGCCAGCACCGAGGAGGGCAATCAGCCCCAGCATTTT	CASTEEGNQPQHF
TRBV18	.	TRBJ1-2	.	TGTGCCAGCTCGTACCAAGAATCATGGCCGTACGGCTACACCTTC	CASSYQESWPYGYTF
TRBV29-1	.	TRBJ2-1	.	TGCAGTGTTGACAGATACAATGAGCAGTTCTTC	CSVDRYNEQFF
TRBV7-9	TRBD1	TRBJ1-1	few	TGTGCCAGCAGCTTCGACAGGGAAGGAGCTTTCTTT	CASSFDREGAFF
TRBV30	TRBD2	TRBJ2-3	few	TGTGCCTGGAGTCAACTAGCGGGGTCTACAGATACGCAGTATTTT	CAWSQLAGSTDTQYF
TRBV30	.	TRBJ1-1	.	TGTGCCTGGAGTCCGTATCAGGGGAACACTGAAGCTTTCTTT	CAWSPYQGNTEAFF
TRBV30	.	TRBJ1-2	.	TGTGCCTGGACGCCGGGGGGGGCGCACTATGGCTACACCTTC	CAWTPGGAHYGYTF
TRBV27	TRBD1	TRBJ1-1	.	TGTGCCAGCAGCCCGCAGGGGGCGAAAACTGAAGCTTTCTTT	CASSPQGAKTEAFF
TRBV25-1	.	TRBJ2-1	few	TGTGCCAGCAGTACAACCGGGCTAGCCGCCACATACAATGAGCAGTTCTTC	CASSTTGLAATYNEQFF
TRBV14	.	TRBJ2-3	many	TGTGCCAGCAGCCCTTCGGTCGGGACTCGGTATTTT	CASSPSVGTRYF
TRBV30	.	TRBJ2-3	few	TGTGCCTGGATCAAAGGACTGAGGACAGATACGCAGTATTTT	CAWIKGLRTDTQYF
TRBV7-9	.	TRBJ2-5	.	TGTGCCAGCAGCTTAGGGGGGAGAGAGACCCAGTACTTC	CASSLGGRETQYF
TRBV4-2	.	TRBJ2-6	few	TGTGCCAGCAGCCAAGACCGGACCTCTGGGGCCAACGTCCTGACTTTC	CASSQDRTSGANVLTF
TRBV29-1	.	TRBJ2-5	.	TGCAGCGTCGAGGGGTGGGAGACCCAGTACTTC	CSVEGWETQYF
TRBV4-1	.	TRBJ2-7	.	TGCGCCAGCAGCCCCAGCGGCCAGGGCTGGGAGCAGTACTTC	CASSPSGQGWEQYF
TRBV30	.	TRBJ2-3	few	TGTGCCTGGGGCGGGGCCGGAGATACGCAGTATTTT	CAWGGAGDTQYF
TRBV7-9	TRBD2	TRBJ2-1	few	TGTGCCAGCAGCCTTCTGCTAGCGGGGCGGTATGAGCAGTTCTTC	CASSLLLAGRYEQFF
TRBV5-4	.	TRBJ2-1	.	TGTGCCAGCAGCTCCGGACAGACTCCGAACAATGAGCAGTTCTTC	CASSSGQTPNNEQFF
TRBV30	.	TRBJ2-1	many	TGTGCCTGGAGTGTAATGTGGGGAGCGTACAATGAGCAGTTCTTC	CAWSVMWGAYNEQFF
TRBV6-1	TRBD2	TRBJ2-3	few	TGTGCCAGCTTGGGACTAGCGGGGAGCACAGATACGCAGTATTTT	CASLGLAGSTDTQYF
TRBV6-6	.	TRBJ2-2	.	TGTGCCAGCACCGAAGCAGGGTCGAACACCGGGGAGCTGTTTTTT	CASTEAGSNTGELFF
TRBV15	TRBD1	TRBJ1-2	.	TGTGCCACCAGCCGGGGACAGTTGGAAGGCTACACCTTC	CATSRGQLEGYTF
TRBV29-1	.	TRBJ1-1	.	TGCAGCGTTGAAGATCTAAGTCGTTTCTTT	CSVEDLSRFF
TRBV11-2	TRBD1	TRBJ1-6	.	TGTGCCAGCAGCACTAAGACAGGGGTAGTTTCACCCCTCCACTTT	CASSTKTGVVSPLHF
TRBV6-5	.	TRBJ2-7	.	TGTGCCAGCAGTCCCTACCCCAGGAGCTCCTACGAGCAGTACTTC	CASSPYPRSSYEQYF
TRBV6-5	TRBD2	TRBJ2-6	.	TGTGCCGCGGGGGAATACGGGGCCAACGTCCTGACTTTC	CAAGEYGANVLTF
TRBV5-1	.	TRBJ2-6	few	TGCGCCAGCAGCTTGGAGGCTCACTCTGGGGCCAACGTCCTGACTTTC	CASSLEAHSGANVLTF
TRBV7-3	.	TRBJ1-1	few	TGTGCCAGCAGCTTAGTGGCCGCAGGGTTGAACACTGAAGCTTTCTTT	CASSLVAAGLNTEAFF
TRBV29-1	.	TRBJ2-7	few	TGCAGCGTCAGGGTGGGACCGGACGAGCAGTACTTC	CSVRVGPDEQYF
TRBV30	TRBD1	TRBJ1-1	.	TGTGCCTGGTCAAGGACAGGGAAGAACACTGAAGCTTTCTTT	CAWSRTGKNTEAFF
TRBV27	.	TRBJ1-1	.	TGTGCCAGCAGTTTATTCGGGATACAGGCAGAAGCTTTCTTT	CASSLFGIQAEAFF
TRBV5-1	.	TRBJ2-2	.	TGCGCCAGCAGCTTGGTGGGACCACTCACCGGGGAGCTGTTTTTT	CASSLVGPLTGELFF
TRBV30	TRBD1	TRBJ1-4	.	TGTGCCTGGGACAGGGGAGCGGAAAAACTGTTTTTT	CAWDRGAEKLFF
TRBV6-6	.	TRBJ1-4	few	TGTGCCAGCAGCCCGGGAATGAGCATCTATGAAAAACTGTTTTTT	CASSPGMSIYEKLFF
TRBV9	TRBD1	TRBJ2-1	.	TGTGCCAGCAGCGTAGAGGCACAGGGGGCCTACAATGAGCAGTTCTTC	CASSVEAQGAYNEQFF
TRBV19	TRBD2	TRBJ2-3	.	TGTGCCAGTAGTATGAGCGGGGGGAGCACAGATACGCAGTATTTT	CASSMSGGSTDTQYF
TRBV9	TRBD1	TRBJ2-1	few	TGTGCCAGCAGCGACGGGGACAGGGGGGCCTACAATGAGCAGTTCTTC	CASSDGDRGAYNEQFF